The clone carrying this T cell receptor (beta chain) was observed a single time. As yet, its antigen is unknown. The entry originates in a study of PD-1 blockade in classical Hodgkin lymphoma. General observations from the study: In newly diagnosed patients, baseline TCR diversity was reportedly below that of healthy donors. Exclusion removed patients who began nivolumab under 1 year after ASCT. Significantly greater TCR diversity emerged by C4D1 in CD4+ cells but not CD8+ cells. Prior to therapy, complete responders displayed diversity much like that of newly diagnosed patients.

Profiling relied on immunoSEQ multiplex PCR, and the TCRdb table lists in-frame clones only, not all of them. Among roughly 61,000 clones listed, 85% to 90% were seen once. The CDR3 is made up of 16 amino acids. The germline V gene encodes CDR1 MGHRA and CDR2 YSYEKL. The J segment lost 1 base and the V segment lost 6 bases, leaving 9 bases of the junction unmatched. Each patient experienced a relapse that followed autologous stem cell transplantation, and brentuximab vedotin exposure varied. The input for sequencing was peripheral blood mononuclear cells (PBMCs), taken at baseline. This chain joins TRBV4-1 and TRBJ2-1, with TRBD2 matching 7 bases. The TCR sequence derives from a human donor with classical Hodgkin lymphoma. The CDR3 loop is CASSPPGLISYNEQFF. The CDR3 nucleotides read TGCGCCAGCAGTCCACCGGGACTAATTTCCTACAATGAGCAGTTCTTC.